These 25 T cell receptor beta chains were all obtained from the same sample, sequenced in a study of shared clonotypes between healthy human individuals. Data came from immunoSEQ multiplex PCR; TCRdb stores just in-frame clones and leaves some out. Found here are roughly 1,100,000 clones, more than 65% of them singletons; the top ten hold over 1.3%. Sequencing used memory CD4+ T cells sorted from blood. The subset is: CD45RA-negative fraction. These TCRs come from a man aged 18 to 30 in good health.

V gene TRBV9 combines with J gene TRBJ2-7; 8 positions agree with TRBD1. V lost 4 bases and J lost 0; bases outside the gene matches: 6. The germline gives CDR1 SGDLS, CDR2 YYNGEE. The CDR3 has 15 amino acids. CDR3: CASSPGQASSYEQYF. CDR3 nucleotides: TGTGCCAGCAGCCCGGGACAGGCTAGCTCCTACGAGCAGTACTTC.

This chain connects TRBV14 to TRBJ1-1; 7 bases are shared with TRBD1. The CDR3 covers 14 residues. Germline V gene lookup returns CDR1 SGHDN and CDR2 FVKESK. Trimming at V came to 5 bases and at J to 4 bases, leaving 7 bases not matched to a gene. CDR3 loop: CASSLGGGSTEAFF. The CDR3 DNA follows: TGTGCCAGCAGCTTAGGGGGCGGGAGCACTGAAGCTTTCTTT. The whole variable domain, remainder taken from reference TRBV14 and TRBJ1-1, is EAGVTQFPSHSVIEKGQTVTLRCDPISGHDNLYWYRRVMGKEIKFLLHFVKESKQDESGMPNNRFLAERTGGTYSTLKVQPAELEDSGVYFCASSLGGGSTEAFFGQGTRLTVV.

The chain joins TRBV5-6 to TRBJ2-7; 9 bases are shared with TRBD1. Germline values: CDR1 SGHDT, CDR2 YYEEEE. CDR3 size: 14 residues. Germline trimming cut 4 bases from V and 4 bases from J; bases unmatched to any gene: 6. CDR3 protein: CASSPVTGGYEQYF. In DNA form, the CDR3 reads TGTGCCAGCAGCCCTGTGACAGGGGGGTACGAGCAGTACTTC.

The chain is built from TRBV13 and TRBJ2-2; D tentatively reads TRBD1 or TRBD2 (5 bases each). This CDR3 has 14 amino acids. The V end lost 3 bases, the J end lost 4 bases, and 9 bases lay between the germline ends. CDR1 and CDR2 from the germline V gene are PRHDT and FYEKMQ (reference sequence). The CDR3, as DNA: TGTGCCAGCAGCTTTCCGGGGACCACCGGGGAGCTGTTTTTT. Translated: CASSFPGTTGELFF.

DNA of the CDR3: TGTGCCAGTAGTTTAAAGACGGCTTCGCCCTACGAGCAGTACTTC. Protein: CASSLKTASPYEQYF. The J gene is TRBJ2-7, the V gene TRBV19; D gene ambiguous. Germline CDR1 and CDR2: LNHDA and SQIVND (reference sequence). This CDR3 region has 15 residues. Trimming stripped 5 bases from V and 2 bases from J, with 16 bases between.

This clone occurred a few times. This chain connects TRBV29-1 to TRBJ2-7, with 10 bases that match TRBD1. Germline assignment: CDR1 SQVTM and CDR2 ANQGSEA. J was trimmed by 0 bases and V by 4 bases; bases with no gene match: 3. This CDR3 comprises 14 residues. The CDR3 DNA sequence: TGCAGCGTTGGGACAGGGGGATACTCCTACGAGCAGTACTTC. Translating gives CSVGTGGYSYEQYF.

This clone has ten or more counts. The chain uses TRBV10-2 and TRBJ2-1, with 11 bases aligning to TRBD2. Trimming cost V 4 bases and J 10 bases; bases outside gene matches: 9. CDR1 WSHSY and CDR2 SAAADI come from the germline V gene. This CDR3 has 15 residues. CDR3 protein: CASSGVAGGPEEQFF. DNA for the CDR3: TGCGCCAGCAGTGGGGTAGCGGGGGGGCCGGAGGAGCAGTTCTTC.

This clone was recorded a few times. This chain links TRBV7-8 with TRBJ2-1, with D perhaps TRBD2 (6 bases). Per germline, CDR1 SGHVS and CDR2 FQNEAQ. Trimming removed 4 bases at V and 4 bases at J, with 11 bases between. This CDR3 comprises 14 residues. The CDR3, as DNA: TGTGCCAGCAGCTCGGCGGGGAAATACAATGAGCAGTTCTTC. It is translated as CASSSAGKYNEQFF.

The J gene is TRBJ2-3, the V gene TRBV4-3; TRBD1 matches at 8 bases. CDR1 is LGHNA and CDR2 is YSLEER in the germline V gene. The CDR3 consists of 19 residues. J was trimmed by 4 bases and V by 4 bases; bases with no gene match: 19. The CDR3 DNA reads TGCGCCAGCAGCCCCTTCAGTCCCACACCGGGACAGGCAGCAGATACGCAGTATTTT. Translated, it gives CASSPFSPTPGQAADTQYF.

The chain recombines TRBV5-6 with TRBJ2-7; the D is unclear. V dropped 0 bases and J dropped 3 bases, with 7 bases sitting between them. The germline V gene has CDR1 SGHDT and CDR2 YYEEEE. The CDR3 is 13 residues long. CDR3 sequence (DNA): TGTGCCAGCAGCTTGGTGGGCAACTACGAGCAGTACTTC. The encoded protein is CASSLVGNYEQYF.

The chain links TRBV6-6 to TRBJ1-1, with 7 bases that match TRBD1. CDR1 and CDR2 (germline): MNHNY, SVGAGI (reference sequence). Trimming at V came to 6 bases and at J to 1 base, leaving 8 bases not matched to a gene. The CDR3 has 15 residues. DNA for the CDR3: TGTGCCAGCAGGCCTTCGGACAGGCAGAACACTGAAGCTTTCTTT. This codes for CASRPSDRQNTEAFF.

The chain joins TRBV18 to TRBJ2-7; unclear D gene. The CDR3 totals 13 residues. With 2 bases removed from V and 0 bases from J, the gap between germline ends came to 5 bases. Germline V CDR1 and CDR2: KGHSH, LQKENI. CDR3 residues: CASSPAPSYEQYF. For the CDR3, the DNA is TGTGCCAGCTCACCAGCCCCCTCCTACGAGCAGTACTTC.

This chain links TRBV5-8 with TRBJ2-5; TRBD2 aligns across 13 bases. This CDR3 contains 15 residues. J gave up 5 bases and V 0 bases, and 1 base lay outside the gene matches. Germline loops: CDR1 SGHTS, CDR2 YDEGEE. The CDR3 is CASSLVLAGGETQYF. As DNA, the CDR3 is TGTGCCAGCAGCTTGGTACTAGCGGGGGGGGAGACCCAGTACTTC.

CDR3: CASSKYYPFGTEAFF. As DNA, the CDR3 is TGTGCCAGCAGTAAATATTACCCCTTTGGCACTGAAGCTTTCTTT. V and J are TRBV28 and TRBJ1-1; D ambiguous. V was trimmed by 5 bases and J by 4 bases, leaving 17 bases between them. The CDR3 has 15 residues. Looked up from germline, CDR1 is MDHEN and CDR2 is SYDVKM.

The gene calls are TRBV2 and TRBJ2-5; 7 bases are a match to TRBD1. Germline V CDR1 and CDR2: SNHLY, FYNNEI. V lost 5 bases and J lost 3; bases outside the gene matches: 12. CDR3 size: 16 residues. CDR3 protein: CASSPRQGASKETQYF. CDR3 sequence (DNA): TGTGCCAGCAGTCCTCGACAGGGAGCCTCAAAAGAGACCCAGTACTTC.

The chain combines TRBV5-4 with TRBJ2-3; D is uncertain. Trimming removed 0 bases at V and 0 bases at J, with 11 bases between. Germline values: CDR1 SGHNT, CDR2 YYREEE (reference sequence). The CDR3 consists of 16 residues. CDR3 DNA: TGTGCCAGCAGCTTGGTGGCTACCACAAGCACAGATACGCAGTATTTT. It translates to CASSLVATTSTDTQYF.

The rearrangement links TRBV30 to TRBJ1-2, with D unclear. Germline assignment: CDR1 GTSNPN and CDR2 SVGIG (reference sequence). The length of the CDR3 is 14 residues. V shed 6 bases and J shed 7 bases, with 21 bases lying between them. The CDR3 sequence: CACSYVVVSGGYTF. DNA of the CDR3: TGTGCCTGCTCCTACGTCGTAGTATCGGGTGGCTACACCTTC.

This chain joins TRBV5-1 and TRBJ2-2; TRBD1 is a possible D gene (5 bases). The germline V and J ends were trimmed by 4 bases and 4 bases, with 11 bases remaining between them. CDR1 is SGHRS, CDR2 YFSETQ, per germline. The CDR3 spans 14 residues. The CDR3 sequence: CASSNTGGTGELFF. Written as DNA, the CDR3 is TGCGCCAGCAGCAACACAGGCGGCACCGGGGAGCTGTTTTTT.

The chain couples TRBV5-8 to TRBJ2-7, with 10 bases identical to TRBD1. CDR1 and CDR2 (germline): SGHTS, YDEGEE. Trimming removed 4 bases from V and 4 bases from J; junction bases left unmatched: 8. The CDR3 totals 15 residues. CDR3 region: CASSRTGGTLYEQYF. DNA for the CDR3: TGTGCCAGCAGCAGGACAGGGGGAACCCTATACGAGCAGTACTTC.

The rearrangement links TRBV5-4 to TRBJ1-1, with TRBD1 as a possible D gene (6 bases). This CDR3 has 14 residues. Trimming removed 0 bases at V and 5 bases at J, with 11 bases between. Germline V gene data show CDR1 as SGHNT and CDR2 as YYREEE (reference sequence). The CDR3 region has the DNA TGTGCCAGCAGCTTGGGGGGGCCCGTGACTGAAGCTTTCTTT. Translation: CASSLGGPVTEAFF.

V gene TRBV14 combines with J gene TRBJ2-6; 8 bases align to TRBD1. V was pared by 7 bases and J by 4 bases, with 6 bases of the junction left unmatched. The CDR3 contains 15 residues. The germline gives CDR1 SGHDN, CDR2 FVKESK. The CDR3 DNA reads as TGTGCCAGCAAGCGACAGGGGACCGGGGCCAACGTCCTGACTTTC. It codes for CASKRQGTGANVLTF.

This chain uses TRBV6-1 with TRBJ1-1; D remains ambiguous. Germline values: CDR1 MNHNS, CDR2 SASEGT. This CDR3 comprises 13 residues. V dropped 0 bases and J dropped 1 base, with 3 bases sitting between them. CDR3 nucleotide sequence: TGTGCCAGCAGTGAAGCAAAGAACACTGAAGCTTTCTTT. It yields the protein CASSEAKNTEAFF.

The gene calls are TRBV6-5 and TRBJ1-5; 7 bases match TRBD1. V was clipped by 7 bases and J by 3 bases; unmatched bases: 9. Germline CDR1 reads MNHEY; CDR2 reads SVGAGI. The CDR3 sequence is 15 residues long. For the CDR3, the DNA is TGTGCCAGCAAGAAGCGGGACAGTCCCAATCAGCCCCAGCATTTT. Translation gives CASKKRDSPNQPQHF.

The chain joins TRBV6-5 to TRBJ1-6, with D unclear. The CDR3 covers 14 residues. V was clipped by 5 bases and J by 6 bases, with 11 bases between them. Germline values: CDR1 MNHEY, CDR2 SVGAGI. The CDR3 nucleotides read TGTGCCAGCAGTGAAGTCAGCCTTAATTCACCCCTCCACTTT. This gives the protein CASSEVSLNSPLHF.

CDR3 residues: CASSPIRGSYNEQFF. In DNA, the CDR3 is TGTGCCAGCTCACCTATACGAGGCTCCTACAATGAGCAGTTCTTC. The chain is built from TRBV18 and TRBJ2-1; D remains ambiguous. CDR3 length: 15 amino acids. CDR1 is KGHSH and CDR2 is LQKENI in the germline V gene. With 3 bases removed from V and 0 bases from J, the gap between germline ends came to 9 bases.